This TCR beta chain appears in the sequencing data of a study of T cell repertoires in aging, cancer and after chemotherapy. Study-wide findings and caveats: The repertoire data cannot show anything about immunological memory following chemotherapy. Loss of evenness, beyond lost richness, contributed to age-related TCR diversity decline in cancer patients.

Trimming shortened V by 0 bases and J by 1 base, and 12 bases separated the two germline ends. The germline CDR1 and CDR2 sequences are SQVTM and ANQGSEA. There are 16 residues in the CDR3. Multiplex touch-down PCR with TRB-A/B primers amplified rearranged V-D-J TRB sequences. TCRdb passed the multiplex PCR reads through MiXCR, listing each CDR3 protein once. In the table there are around 1,600 distinct CDR3 sequences, around two fifths of which are singletons. Regarding this clonotype: Its antigen is unidentified.

The template was genomic DNA from peripheral blood, not RNA. J is TRBJ2-2 and V is TRBV29-1, with D possibly being TRBD1 (5 bases). The sequence was collected from a human donor with a solid tumor. Sequencing was performed on blood. CDR3 in amino acids: CSVEDPRQRNTGELFF. CDR3 nucleotide sequence: TGCAGCGTTGAAGACCCAAGACAGAGGAACACCGGGGAGCTGTTTTTT.